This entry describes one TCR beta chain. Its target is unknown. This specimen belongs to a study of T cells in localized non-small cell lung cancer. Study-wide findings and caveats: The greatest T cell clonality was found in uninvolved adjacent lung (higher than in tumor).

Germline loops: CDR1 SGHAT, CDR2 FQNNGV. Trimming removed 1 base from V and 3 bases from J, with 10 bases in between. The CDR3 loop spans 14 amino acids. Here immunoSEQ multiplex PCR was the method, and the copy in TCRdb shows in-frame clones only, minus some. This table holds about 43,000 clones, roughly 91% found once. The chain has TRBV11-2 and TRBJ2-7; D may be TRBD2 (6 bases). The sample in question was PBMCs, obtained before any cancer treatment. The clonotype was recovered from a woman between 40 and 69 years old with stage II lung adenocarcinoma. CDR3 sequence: CASSLGRGLYEQYF. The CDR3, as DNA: TGTGCCAGCAGCTTAGGGCGGGGACTCTACGAGCAGTACTTC.